Shown below are 29 T cell receptor beta chains from a single sample sequenced in a study of blood T cells in healthy people across ages. The use of a sample-barcoded 5' primer and a J-beta primer mix characterized a second PCR of 7 to 11 cycles. TCRdb used MiXCR to reprocess the 5' RACE reads, holding one entry per CDR3 protein. This table holds about 1.5 million distinct CDR3 sequences, roughly 43% found once. Sample: blood. Receptors were obtained from a woman between 18 and 30 years old in good health.

Only a few counts were recorded for this clonotype. The CDR3 region is CASSQDREKLFF. In DNA, the CDR3 is TGCGCCAGCAGCCAAGATAGGGAAAAACTGTTTTTT. The chain couples TRBV4-1 to TRBJ1-4; no firm D call. The CDR3 consists of 12 residues. The ends were cut back, 0 bases at V and 8 bases at J, with 4 bases in the middle. CDR1 is MGHRA and CDR2 is YSYEKL in the germline V gene.

This clonotype appeared a few times. The chain employs TRBV4-1 and TRBJ1-4; D might be TRBD1 (5 bases). With 1 base removed from V and 4 bases from J, the gap between germline ends came to 10 bases. In germline, CDR1 is MGHRA, CDR2 YSYEKL. The CDR3 has 15 residues. The CDR3 loop is CASSQVWGSNEKLFF. In nucleotides, the CDR3 is TGCGCCAGCAGCCAAGTTTGGGGCAGTAATGAAAAACTGTTTTTT.

The rearrangement links TRBV6-2 or TRBV6-3 to TRBJ2-3, with a tentative D call TRBD1 (6 bases). V was cut by 5 bases and J by 5 bases, with 14 bases left in between. Per germline, CDR1 MNHEY and CDR2 SVGEGT. The CDR3 spans 14 residues. The DNA of the CDR3 is TGTGCCAGCAGTAGCCAGGGGCTCCAAGATACGCAGTATTTT. Translation gives CASSSQGLQDTQYF.

V and J are TRBV6-5 and TRBJ2-1; D is ambiguous. V gave up 0 bases and J gave up 5 bases, with 11 bases separating them. The CDR3 totals 15 residues. The germline V gene has CDR1 MNHEY and CDR2 SVGAGI. The CDR3 sequence: CASSYSNQLDNEQFF. CDR3 bases: TGTGCCAGCAGTTACTCGAACCAGCTAGACAATGAGCAGTTCTTC.

The sample holds a few counts of this clonotype. The chain recombines TRBV15 with TRBJ1-1; D is unclear. V was shortened by 0 bases and J by 1 base, with 9 bases between the two germline ends. The CDR3 is 15 residues long. CDR1 is LNHNV and CDR2 is YYDKDF in the germline V gene (reference sequence). The CDR3 spells CATSRDSEGNTEAFF. The CDR3 bases are TGTGCCACCAGCAGAGATAGTGAGGGGAACACTGAAGCTTTCTTT.

J is TRBJ2-7 and V is TRBV4-3, with TRBD2 matching over 10 bases. CDR3 length equals 15 residues. Germline CDR1 LGHNA, CDR2 YSLEER. Trimming cost V 2 bases and J 3 bases; bases outside gene matches: 4. The DNA of the CDR3 is TGCGCCAGCAGCCAATACCCTAGCGGGAGCTACGAGCAGTACTTC. This codes for CASSQYPSGSYEQYF.

This clonotype was detected a few times. J is TRBJ2-7 and V is TRBV5-6, with D perhaps matching TRBD1 or TRBD2 (6 bases each). Trimming took off 2 bases at V and 5 bases at J, with 11 bases between the two ends. Germline lookup yields CDR1 SGHDT and CDR2 YYEEEE. CDR3 size: 13 residues. CDR3 residues: CASSLSGANEQYF. CDR3 coding DNA: TGTGCCAGCAGCTTATCGGGGGCCAACGAGCAGTACTTC.

The gene calls are TRBV4-3 and TRBJ1-1; no definite D call. There are 15 residues in the CDR3. Germline V gene lookup returns CDR1 LGHNA and CDR2 YSLEER. Trimming cost V 0 bases and J 0 bases, with 8 bases left between them. CDR3: CASSQDRSVNTEAFF. As DNA, the CDR3 is TGCGCCAGCAGCCAAGACAGATCAGTGAACACTGAAGCTTTCTTT.

The rearrangement links TRBV12-3 or TRBV12-4 to TRBJ2-7, with 8 bases matching TRBD1. Gene TRBJ2-5 matches the end of the DNA better, so the J call may be wrong. CDR3 length: 14 residues. The DNA for the CDR3 is TGTGCCAGCAGTAGGTCAGGGGGCAGAGAGACCCAGTACTTC. Translating it yields CASSRSGGRETQYF.

The table lists this clonotype with a few counts. This sequence joins TRBV2 and TRBJ1-5; no clear D gene. This CDR3 comprises 15 residues. The germline gives CDR1 SNHLY, CDR2 FYNNEI. Trimming took off 7 bases at V and 7 bases at J, with 20 bases between the two ends. CDR3 sequence reads: CASTNEPRTDQPQHF. The CDR3 bases are TGTGCCAGCACAAACGAGCCCAGGACGGACCAGCCCCAGCATTTT. The full variable domain, with the rest looked up from reference TRBV2 and TRBJ1-5, is EPEVTQTPSHQVTQMGQEVILRCVPISNHLYFYWYRQILGQKVEFLVSFYNNEISEKSEIFDDQFSVERPDGSNFTLKIRSTKLEDSAMYFCASTNEPRTDQPQHFGDGTRLSIL.

This clonotype was observed a few times. The chain combines TRBV27 with TRBJ2-2; no firm D call. The V end was cut by 7 bases, the J end by 1 base, with 13 bases between. The CDR3 runs to 15 residues. The germline V gene has CDR1 MNHEY and CDR2 SMNVEV (reference sequence). CDR3: CASNFGSVNTGELFF. As DNA, the CDR3 is TGTGCCAGCAACTTTGGCAGCGTGAACACCGGGGAGCTGTTTTTT.

The chain joins TRBV12-3 or TRBV12-4 to TRBJ1-1; D gene ambiguous. Trimming removed 1 base at V and 5 bases at J, with 14 bases between. The length of the CDR3 is 15 residues. The chain's CDR3 is CASSLVARVGTEAFF. The CDR3 nucleotides read TGTGCCAGCAGTTTAGTTGCGAGGGTGGGGACTGAAGCTTTCTTT.

The chain recombines TRBV7-2 with TRBJ2-5; 10 positions match TRBD2. TRBJ2-7 explains the end of the DNA better; the J call may be wrong. CDR1 and CDR2 (germline): SGHTA, FQGNSA. The CDR3 spans 13 residues. CDR3 residues: CASSVGTSAEQYF. CDR3 DNA: TGTGCCAGCAGCGTGGGGACTAGCGCCGAGCAGTACTTC.

The sample holds a few counts of this clonotype. V and J are TRBV4-1 and TRBJ2-7; TRBD1 might be the D (6 bases). The length of the CDR3 is 14 residues. CDR1 and CDR2 from the germline V gene are MGHRA and YSYEKL. V lost 3 bases, J lost 2 bases, and 11 bases lay in between. The CDR3 nucleotides are TGCGCCAGCAGCCACCCACAGGGAACCTACGAGCAGTACTTC. It translates to CASSHPQGTYEQYF.

For the CDR3, the DNA is TGTGCCAGCAGCTTAATGGGAGTCTCCTACGAGCAGTACTTC. Encoded protein: CASSLMGVSYEQYF. The chain links TRBV7-2 to TRBJ2-7, with D possibly being TRBD2 (5 bases). Deletions cut 2 bases from V and 0 bases from J, with 8 bases between. Germline V lookup: CDR1 SGHTA, CDR2 FQGNSA. The CDR3 spans 14 residues.

This clonotype was seen only once. An end of the junction does not agree with germline; a read error may underlie this. Here the CDR3 DNA reads TGTGCCAGCAGCTTAGCGACCCACGGGTCTAATCGGCCCCAGCATTTT. Amino acids: CASSLATHGSNRPQHF. This rearrangement joins TRBV7-9 to TRBJ1-5; D unclear. CDR1 and CDR2 (germline): SEHNR, FQNEAQ (reference sequence). The CDR3 has 16 amino acids.

This clonotype has more than one count but fewer than ten. V is TRBV20-1 and J is TRBJ1-1, with D uncertain. The CDR3 runs to 11 residues. Germline CDR1 reads DFQATT; CDR2 reads SNEGSKA (reference sequence). V lost 1 base to trimming and J lost 11 bases, with 11 bases between them. The CDR3 DNA follows: TGCAGTGCTAGAGCGGACCAGAGGGCTTTCTTT. Translated, it gives CSARADQRAFF.

V usage is TRBV4-1 and J usage is TRBJ2-5; the match to TRBD2 covers 7 bases. The CDR3 spans 14 residues. Trimming took 0 bases from V and 2 from J; bases not matched to a gene: 0. The V gene's germline CDR1 is MGHRA and CDR2 YSYEKL. CDR3 sequence (DNA): TGCGCCAGCAGCCAAGAGGGAGGGCAAGAGACCCAGTACTTC. Residues: CASSQEGGQETQYF.

This clonotype was picked up a small number of times. The J gene is TRBJ2-1, the V gene TRBV4-3; TRBD1 might be the D (6 bases). V lost 4 bases and J lost 7, with 26 bases in between. Germline CDR1 is LGHNA and CDR2 is YSLEER. This CDR3 comprises 18 residues. DNA for the CDR3: TGCGCCAGCAGCCTCTTATACTCCCGGGACATCAAGGGAAATGAGCAGTTCTTC. Residues: CASSLLYSRDIKGNEQFF.

The gene calls are TRBV30 and TRBJ2-7; the D gene is possibly TRBD1 (6 bases). There are 13 residues in the CDR3. Germline V gene lookup returns CDR1 GTSNPN and CDR2 SVGIG (reference sequence). V shed 5 bases and J shed 0 bases, with 11 bases lying between them. CDR3 region: CAWGRGISYEQYF. The DNA for the CDR3 is TGTGCCTGGGGCAGGGGTATCTCCTACGAGCAGTACTTC.

V usage is TRBV20-1 and J usage is TRBJ2-7; 10 bases fit TRBD2. Germline assignment: CDR1 DFQATT and CDR2 SNEGSKA (reference sequence). The ends lost 3 bases at V and 1 base at J; junction bases unmatched: 9. The CDR3 totals 16 residues. CDR3 residues: CSARPGTSVSSYEQYF. CDR3 nucleotide sequence: TGCAGTGCTAGGCCCGGGACTAGCGTTTCTTCCTACGAGCAGTACTTC.

The chain combines TRBV4-3 with TRBJ2-1; D may be TRBD2 (5 bases). Germline V lookup: CDR1 LGHNA, CDR2 YSLEER. The CDR3 spans 17 residues. Trimming removed 2 bases from V and 7 bases from J, with 21 bases in between. CDR3 sequence reads: CASSQYAGEGRRNEQFF. The CDR3 DNA sequence: TGCGCCAGCAGCCAATACGCAGGAGAGGGCCGACGGAATGAGCAGTTCTTC.

V usage is TRBV15 and J usage is TRBJ1-4; D is unresolved. The V gene lost 5 bases and the J gene lost 1 base, with 11 bases spanning the gap. The CDR3 is 15 amino acids. Germline CDR1 and CDR2: LNHNV and YYDKDF (reference sequence). The CDR3 sequence: CATSWKERTNEKLFF. The CDR3 DNA follows: TGTGCCACCAGCTGGAAGGAACGAACTAATGAAAAACTGTTTTTT.

The chain combines TRBV9 with TRBJ1-2, with TRBD1 identical over 9 bases. V shed 3 bases and J 10 bases; nucleotides not matched to a gene: 10. CDR3 length: 14 residues. CDR1 SGDLS and CDR2 YYNGEE come from the germline V gene. CDR3 bases: TGTGCCAGCAGCGCTGGAGGGACAGGGAGAGACTACACCTTC. The encoded protein is CASSAGGTGRDYTF.

The table lists this clonotype with a count of one. This chain joins TRBV10-3 and TRBJ2-1, with D possibly called TRBD1 or TRBD2 (6 bases each). The V gene lost 8 bases and the J gene lost 7 bases, with 15 bases spanning the gap. The CDR3 has 13 amino acids. Germline assignment: CDR1 ENHRY and CDR2 SYGVKD. The CDR3 nucleotides are TGTGCCATCGGTAACAGGGAGGAGAATGAGCAGTTCTTC. Its protein is CAIGNREENEQFF.

The sample holds a few counts of this clonotype. The chain carries TRBV20-1 and TRBJ1-2, with D perhaps TRBD1 (6 bases). This CDR3 is built from 13 residues. V was pared by 4 bases and J by 3 bases, with 12 bases between. Per the germline V gene, CDR1 is DFQATT and CDR2 is SNEGSKA (reference sequence). CDR3 nucleotide sequence: TGCAGTGCTAAGGAGGGGGGCTACTATGGCTACACCTTC. Translation: CSAKEGGYYGYTF.

V usage is TRBV6-5 and J usage is TRBJ2-1, with 7 bases that match TRBD2. The CDR3 spans 12 residues. Trimming at V came to 10 bases and at J to 4 bases, leaving 4 bases not matched to a gene. Germline V gene lookup returns CDR1 MNHEY and CDR2 SVGAGI. This chain's CDR3 is CATGRSYNEQFF. CDR3 DNA: TGTGCCACCGGGAGGTCGTACAATGAGCAGTTCTTC.

This sequence joins TRBV6-2 or TRBV6-3 and TRBJ2-5; 11 nucleotides match TRBD2. The CDR3 runs 15 residues. The trim removed 5 bases at V and 1 base at J, leaving 3 bases unmatched. Looked up from germline, CDR1 is MNHEY and CDR2 is SVGEGT. CDR3 amino acids: CASSTTSGIQETQYF. CDR3 DNA sequence: TGTGCCAGCAGTACGACTAGCGGGATCCAAGAGACCCAGTACTTC.

The chain uses TRBV2 and TRBJ1-2, with D possibly being TRBD1 (5 bases). CDR3 length: 10 amino acids. Germline values: CDR1 SNHLY, CDR2 FYNNEI. Trimming removed 10 bases from V and 7 bases from J, with 10 bases in between. This CDR3 reads CANNQGGYTF. DNA of the CDR3: TGTGCCAACAACCAGGGTGGCTACACCTTC.